These 9 T cell receptor beta chains originate from one sample sequenced in a study of blood T cell repertoires in COVID-19. Clones were read by immunoSEQ multiplex PCR, and TCRdb kept only the in-frame ones, dropping some. The sample consists of a few hundred thousand clones, roughly 88% of them appearing once. The material sequenced was PBMCs or T cells enriched from blood (not recorded which). These receptors were collected from a woman aged 25 to 39 who had recovered from COVID-19.

This clone was counted a few times. The CDR3 sequence: CASSYGAGGLGPQHF. CDR3 nucleotide sequence: TGTGCCAGCAGTTATGGGGCAGGGGGTCTAGGGCCCCAGCATTTT. The genes are TRBV6-5 and TRBJ1-5; 7 positions match TRBD1. This CDR3 spans 15 amino acids. The V gene end was trimmed by 3 bases and the J gene end by 9 bases; junction bases not matched to a gene: 11. Germline V gene sequence: CDR1 MNHEY, CDR2 SVGAGI.

V and J are TRBV15 and TRBJ2-1, with TRBD1 matching over 9 bases. Germline CDR1 reads LNHNV; CDR2 reads YYDKDF (reference sequence). Trimming at V came to 1 base and at J to 5 bases, leaving 18 bases not matched to a gene. This CDR3 comprises 20 residues. CDR3 region: CATSRGPLRQGGFSDNEQFF. In nucleotides, the CDR3 is TGTGCCACCAGCAGAGGACCCCTTCGACAGGGGGGATTTTCGGACAATGAGCAGTTCTTC.

The chain combines TRBV7-2 with TRBJ1-1; no firm D call. The CDR3 spans 12 residues. Trimming cost V 3 bases and J 8 bases, with 10 bases left between them. Germline V lookup: CDR1 SGHTA, CDR2 FQGNSA. The CDR3 loop is CASSLIVREAFF. In nucleotides, the CDR3 is TGTGCCAGCAGCTTGATAGTTCGAGAAGCTTTCTTT.

This clone was counted between two and nine times. The V and J genes are TRBV2 and TRBJ2-3; D is perhaps TRBD2 (5 bases). V was cut by 4 bases and J by 2 bases, with 22 bases left in between. Germline V gene sequence: CDR1 SNHLY, CDR2 FYNNEI. The CDR3 covers 18 residues. The CDR3 sequence: CASSAHAGVQINTDTQYF. CDR3 sequence (DNA): TGTGCCAGCAGTGCACATGCGGGCGTCCAAATTAACACAGATACGCAGTATTTT.

The gene calls are TRBV3-1 (or the pseudogene TRBV3-2) and TRBJ2-3, with TRBD2 identical over 8 bases. The CDR3 loop spans 15 amino acids. Germline CDR1 is LGHDT and CDR2 is YNNKEL (reference sequence). The V gene end was trimmed by 5 bases and the J gene end by 2 bases; junction bases not matched to a gene: 6. CDR3 sequence reads: CASSWAGGNTDTQYF. The CDR3, as DNA: TGTGCCAGCAGCTGGGCGGGGGGAAACACAGATACGCAGTATTTT.

About this clone itself: A single base separates this from a much larger clone, so it may be a read error. DNA of the CDR3: TGTGCCAGCAGCCAAACAGGGAGCAATCAGCCCCAGCATTTT. Protein sequence: CASSQTGSNQPQHF. The V and J genes are TRBV3-1 (or the pseudogene TRBV3-2) and TRBJ1-5; D may be TRBD1 (6 bases). V was pared by 2 bases and J by 1 base, with 6 bases between. This CDR3 comprises 14 residues. Looked up from germline, CDR1 is LGHDT and CDR2 is YNNKEL (reference sequence).

The chain combines TRBV7-2 with TRBJ2-7, with 7 bases aligning to TRBD2. Germline trimming cut 1 base from V and 2 bases from J; bases unmatched to any gene: 2. CDR3 size: 14 residues. Per the germline V gene, CDR1 is SGHTA and CDR2 is FQGNSA. For the CDR3, the DNA is TGTGCCAGCAGCTTAGGGGCGGGGGCCTACGAGCAGTACTTC. Protein sequence: CASSLGAGAYEQYF.

The J gene is TRBJ1-1, the V gene TRBV11-3; 7 nucleotides match TRBD1. Germline V lookup: CDR1 SGHNT, CDR2 YENEEA. CDR3 length equals 17 residues. V lost 3 bases and J lost 3; bases outside the gene matches: 13. The CDR3 sequence is CASSFTDRFGQDTEAFF. The DNA of the CDR3 is TGTGCCAGCAGCTTTACGGACAGGTTCGGGCAGGACACTGAAGCTTTCTTT.

The chain combines TRBV28 with TRBJ1-2; TRBD1 aligns across 11 bases. Unmatched junction bases numbered 10, after V lost 8 bases and J lost 8 bases. From germline, CDR1 is MDHEN and CDR2 SYDVKM. The CDR3 totals 14 residues. CDR3 bases: TGTGCCAGCTTCTCTTGGGACAGGGGGGAGGGCTACACCTTC. Translation: CASFSWDRGEGYTF.